This entry lists 30 T cell receptor beta chains sequenced from one sample in a study of T cell responses to AZD1222 COVID-19 vaccine. Data came from immunoSEQ multiplex PCR; TCRdb stores just in-frame clones and leaves some out. The sample carries more than 110,000 clones, 85% to 95% recorded once. The starting material was peripheral blood, obtained on day 0 of AZD1222 vaccination. Every receptor here comes from an adult in good health.

This clone was recorded once. The gene calls are TRBV19 and TRBJ1-1; D remains unclear. This CDR3 contains 16 residues. The germline V and J ends were trimmed by 6 bases and 4 bases, with 21 bases remaining between them. Germline V gives CDR1 LNHDA, CDR2 SQIVND (reference sequence). The CDR3 here is CASRQFTSAVGTEAFF. The CDR3 DNA follows: TGTGCCAGTAGGCAGTTTACTTCGGCAGTTGGCACTGAAGCTTTCTTT. The entire variable domain, with the rest obtained from reference TRBV19 and TRBJ1-1, is as follows: DGGITQSPKYLFRKEGQNVTLSCEQNLNHDAMYWYRQDPGQGLRLIYYSQIVNDFQKGDIAEGYSVSREKKESFPLTVTSAQKNPTAFYLCASRQFTSAVGTEAFFGQGTRLTVV.

The chain employs TRBV24-1 and TRBJ2-3, with D possibly TRBD2 on 5 matching bases. This CDR3 has 13 amino acids. Trimming pared 10 bases from V and 2 bases from J, leaving 12 bases between. The germline CDR1 and CDR2 sequences are KGHDR and SFDVKD. The CDR3 loop reads CATEGSSTDTQYF. The CDR3 nucleotides are TGTGCCACAGAGGGATCTTCCACAGATACGCAGTATTTT.

The chain recombines TRBV2 with TRBJ1-1; D may be TRBD1 (5 bases). The V end was cut by 9 bases, the J end by 0 bases, with 17 bases between. Germline lookup yields CDR1 SNHLY and CDR2 FYNNEI. The CDR3 loop spans 15 amino acids. CDR3: CASCRDGAMNTEAFF. In nucleotides, the CDR3 is TGTGCCAGTTGCCGGGACGGCGCCATGAACACTGAAGCTTTCTTT.

This clone was seen a few times. The chain recombines TRBV6-6 with TRBJ2-7; 8 nucleotides line up with TRBD1. This CDR3 comprises 14 residues. The V gene's germline CDR1 is MNHNY and CDR2 SVGAGI (reference sequence). J was trimmed by 3 bases and V by 5 bases; bases with no gene match: 6. The CDR3 loop reads CASSPWTGNYEQYF. DNA of the CDR3: TGTGCCAGCAGTCCCTGGACAGGGAACTACGAGCAGTACTTC.

J is TRBJ2-7 and V is TRBV24-1; no firm D call. The CDR3 is 11 amino acids. Germline CDR1 KGHDR, CDR2 SFDVKD. Trimming took 9 bases from V and 0 from J, leaving 5 bases between them. CDR3 region: CATADSYEQYF. CDR3 sequence (DNA): TGTGCCACCGCCGACTCCTACGAGCAGTACTTC.

This chain links TRBV3-1 (or the pseudogene TRBV3-2) with TRBJ2-7; D may match TRBD1 or TRBD2 (5 bases each). Germline CDR1 reads LGHDT; CDR2 reads YNNKEL (reference sequence). V was trimmed by 5 bases and J by 7 bases, leaving 18 bases between them. The CDR3 sequence is 14 residues long. The CDR3 DNA reads TGTGCCAGCAGCACCGGGACCGGCGGATGGGAGCAGTACTTC. This sequence encodes CASSTGTGGWEQYF.

The V call is TRBV5-4, the J call TRBJ2-7; no clear D gene. Germline CDR1 and CDR2: SGHNT and YYREEE (reference sequence). CDR3 size: 14 residues. With 3 bases removed from V and 2 bases from J, the gap between germline ends came to 12 bases. CDR3 nucleotide sequence: TGTGCCAGCAGCTCCCCCCCGGCCACCTACGAGCAGTACTTC. Translation: CASSSPPATYEQYF.

This chain links TRBV4-2 with TRBJ2-1; the D gene is possibly TRBD1 (5 bases). The CDR3 has 13 amino acids. In germline, CDR1 is LGHNA, CDR2 YNFKEQ. The V gene lost 1 base and the J gene lost 8 bases, with 9 bases spanning the gap. CDR3 DNA: TGTGCCAGCAGCCAAGTAGACAGCTATGAGCAGTTCTTC. It encodes CASSQVDSYEQFF.

The CDR3 DNA reads as TGTGCCAGCAGTTACTCGAGGACAGCGAACACTGAAGCTTTCTTT. Protein: CASSYSRTANTEAFF. J is TRBJ1-1 and V is TRBV6-5, with D possibly TRBD1 on 6 matching bases. The CDR3 has 15 amino acids. V was cut by 0 bases and J by 1 base, with 9 bases left in between. Germline CDR1 and CDR2: MNHEY and SVGAGI.

This chain's CDR3 is CASSMGQNNQPQHF. The CDR3 DNA sequence: TGTGCCAGTAGTATGGGGCAGAACAATCAGCCCCAGCATTTT. This rearrangement joins TRBV19 to TRBJ1-5; D is perhaps TRBD1 (5 bases). This CDR3 region has 14 residues. V was shortened by 3 bases and J by 3 bases, with 9 bases between the two germline ends. Germline V gives CDR1 LNHDA, CDR2 SQIVND (reference sequence).

This clone was seen only a few times. This sequence joins TRBV7-9 and TRBJ2-1; D is possibly TRBD1 (5 bases). The V gene lost 5 bases and the J gene lost 6 bases, with 14 bases spanning the gap. The CDR3 length is 14 residues. From germline, CDR1 is SEHNR and CDR2 FQNEAQ (reference sequence). Here the CDR3 reads CASSTRERGNEQFF. As DNA, the CDR3 is TGTGCCAGCAGCACCCGTGAAAGGGGCAATGAGCAGTTCTTC.

The chain carries TRBV4-3 and TRBJ2-1; D possibly corresponds to TRBD2 (6 bases). Germline-derived CDR1 and CDR2 are LGHNA and YSLEER. The CDR3 contains 15 residues. The V end was cut by 5 bases, the J end by 7 bases, with 18 bases between. The CDR3 sequence: CASSFNPRGGNEQFF. In DNA form, the CDR3 reads TGCGCCAGCAGCTTCAATCCGCGGGGAGGAAATGAGCAGTTCTTC.

This clone came up once. The genes are TRBV9 and TRBJ2-1; 12 nucleotides align to TRBD2. With 4 bases clipped from V and 3 bases from J, the junction kept 8 bases outside the gene matches. In germline, CDR1 is SGDLS, CDR2 YYNGEE. The CDR3 contains 17 residues. The CDR3 region has the DNA TGTGCCAGCAGCCGTCAGACTAGCGGGGGTAACTACAATGAGCAGTTCTTC. Translated: CASSRQTSGGNYNEQFF.

The V and J genes are TRBV13 and TRBJ2-7, with D maybe TRBD1 (7 bases). V was pared by 4 bases and J by 7 bases, with 17 bases between. The CDR3 extends over 14 amino acids. Germline values: CDR1 PRHDT, CDR2 FYEKMQ (reference sequence). This CDR3 reads CASSWGDSQGEQYF. CDR3 DNA sequence: TGTGCCAGCAGCTGGGGGGACAGTCAAGGGGAGCAGTACTTC. The full variable domain, rest sourced from reference TRBV13 and TRBJ2-7, is AAGVIQSPRHLIKEKRETATLKCYPIPRHDTVYWYQQGPGQDPQFLISFYEKMQSDKGSIPDRFSAQQFSDYHSELNMSSLELGDSALYFCASSWGDSQGEQYFGPGTRLTVT.

The V call is TRBV7-9, the J call TRBJ1-2; maybe TRBD1 (5 bases). V lost 5 bases, J lost 4 bases, and 17 bases lay in between. Germline CDR1 is SEHNR and CDR2 is FQNEAQ (reference sequence). There are 15 residues in the CDR3. CDR3 nucleotides: TGTGCCAGCAGCACCCACCTTACAGGCATCTATGGCTACACCTTC. This translates into CASSTHLTGIYGYTF.

The rearrangement uses TRBV6-5 and TRBJ2-5, with 11 bases identical to TRBD2. The CDR3 loop spans 13 amino acids. V lost 6 bases and J lost 5; bases outside the gene matches: 2. Germline values: CDR1 MNHEY, CDR2 SVGAGI. Here the CDR3 reads CASRASGGETQYF. As DNA, the CDR3 is TGTGCCAGCAGAGCTAGCGGGGGGGAGACCCAGTACTTC.

This chain joins TRBV11-3 and TRBJ1-3; 7 nucleotides match TRBD1. The CDR3 has 14 amino acids. The germline CDR1 and CDR2 sequences are SGHNT and YENEEA. V lost 5 bases to trimming and J lost 3 bases; unmatched junction nucleotides: 4. The CDR3 DNA is TGTGCCAGCAGCCGGGGACAGAGTGGAAACACCATATATTTT. Its translation: CASSRGQSGNTIYF.

The chain joins TRBV12-3 or TRBV12-4 to TRBJ1-2, with D perhaps TRBD1 (5 bases). Trimming took 4 bases from V and 7 from J, leaving 7 bases between them. The CDR3 runs 11 residues. CDR3 nucleotides: TGTGCCAGCAGTTCTCAGGGTGGCTACACCTTC. Residues: CASSSQGGYTF.

The V call is TRBV6-5, the J call TRBJ2-1; D not resolved. CDR1 is MNHEY, CDR2 SVGAGI, per germline. V was clipped by 2 bases and J by 9 bases, with 11 bases between them. The CDR3 contains 13 residues. The CDR3 coding sequence is TGTGCCAGCAGTTACCAACCGCCGTTTGAGCAGTTCTTC. This translates into CASSYQPPFEQFF.

The chain links TRBV28 to TRBJ2-7; 9 bases match TRBD1. CDR3 length: 14 amino acids. With 5 bases clipped from V and 0 bases from J, the junction kept 2 bases outside the gene matches. Per the germline V gene, CDR1 is MDHEN and CDR2 is SYDVKM. CDR3 sequence: CASSGTGPSYEQYF. CDR3 in DNA: TGTGCCAGCAGTGGGACAGGGCCCTCCTACGAGCAGTACTTC.

This rearrangement joins TRBV6-2 or TRBV6-3 to TRBJ2-7; the D gene is possibly TRBD2 (5 bases). This CDR3 region has 16 residues. V was clipped by 6 bases and J by 1 base, with 19 bases between them. Per the germline V gene, CDR1 is MNHEY and CDR2 is SVGEGT. CDR3 DNA: TGTGCCAGCAGCCCTACCGGACTCCCTTTATCCTACGAGCAGTACTTC. Amino acid sequence: CASSPTGLPLSYEQYF.

The chain carries TRBV2 and TRBJ2-5; no firm D call. This CDR3 has 11 amino acids. The germline CDR1 and CDR2 sequences are SNHLY and FYNNEI. The germline V and J ends were trimmed by 6 bases and 5 bases, with 7 bases remaining between them. CDR3 sequence reads: CASSQWETQYF. Written as DNA, the CDR3 is TGTGCCAGCAGCCAGTGGGAGACCCAGTACTTC.

This chain joins TRBV18 and TRBJ1-5, with no clear D. V lost 5 bases to trimming and J lost 5 bases, with 10 bases between them. CDR1 and CDR2 (germline): KGHSH, LQKENI. The CDR3 loop spans 13 amino acids. The CDR3 loop is CASSGVFDQPQHF. CDR3 nucleotide sequence: TGTGCCAGCTCAGGGGTTTTCGATCAGCCCCAGCATTTT.

The chain has TRBV19 and TRBJ1-5, with a tentative D call TRBD1 (6 bases). V was clipped by 3 bases and J by 6 bases, with 9 bases between them. This CDR3 contains 13 residues. In germline, CDR1 is LNHDA, CDR2 SQIVND (reference sequence). The CDR3 sequence: CASSIPGAQPQHF. As DNA, the CDR3 is TGTGCCAGTAGTATCCCAGGGGCTCAGCCCCAGCATTTT.

V usage is TRBV5-1 and J usage is TRBJ2-1; D might be TRBD2 (6 bases). Germline V gene data show CDR1 as SGHRS and CDR2 as YFSETQ. The CDR3 contains 14 residues. Trimming left V 6 bases short and J 6 bases short, with 16 bases between. CDR3 residues: CASKHREIGNEQFF. The CDR3 bases are TGCGCCAGCAAGCACCGGGAGATCGGCAATGAGCAGTTCTTC.

The chain employs TRBV5-5 and TRBJ2-7, with 12 bases lining up with TRBD1. Germline lookup yields CDR1 SGHKS and CDR2 YYEKEE (reference sequence). This CDR3 contains 14 residues. V lost 4 bases and J lost 2; bases outside the gene matches: 1. The CDR3 coding sequence is TGTGCCAGCAGCGGGGACAGGGGGCCCTACGAGCAGTACTTC. Translating it yields CASSGDRGPYEQYF.

The chain employs TRBV5-1 and TRBJ2-7; 7 positions match TRBD1. Looked up from germline, CDR1 is SGHRS and CDR2 is YFSETQ. After removal of 5 bases from V and 4 bases from J, the junction contained 12 bases not matched to a gene. The CDR3 loop spans 15 amino acids. The CDR3 nucleotides are TGCGCCAGCAGGCGGTCACAGGGGCCTTTATACGAGCAGTACTTC. It specifies CASRRSQGPLYEQYF. Full variable domain (remainder filled in from reference TRBV5-1 and TRBJ2-7): KAGVTQTPRYLIKTRGQQVTLSCSPISGHRSVSWYQQTPGQGLQFLFEYFSETQRNKGNFPGRFSGRQFSNSRSEMNVSTLELGDSALYLCASRRSQGPLYEQYFGPGTRLTVT.

The DNA for the CDR3 is TGTGCCAGCACCCCTACGTATTCACGCACAGATACGCAGTATTTT. Translated: CASTPTYSRTDTQYF. The genes are TRBV7-2 and TRBJ2-3; D is uncertain. The V end lost 7 bases, the J end lost 1 base, and 15 bases lay between the germline ends. The CDR3 covers 15 residues. Germline assignment: CDR1 SGHTA and CDR2 FQGNSA. Full variable domain (outside the CDR3, taken from reference TRBV7-2 and TRBJ2-3): GAGVSQSPSNKVTEKGKDVELRCDPISGHTALYWYRQSLGQGLEFLIYFQGNSAPDKSGLPSDRFSAERTGGSVSTLTIQRTQQEDSAVYLCASTPTYSRTDTQYFGPGTRLTVL.

The chain employs TRBV6-2 or TRBV6-3 and TRBJ1-2, with TRBD1 as a possible D gene (5 bases). This CDR3 has 12 amino acids. The germline gives CDR1 MNHEY, CDR2 SVGEGT. V lost 4 bases, J lost 7 bases, and 10 bases lay in between. In DNA, the CDR3 is TGTGCCAGCAGTTCCTTTGGGGGTGGCTACACCTTC. Its protein product is CASSSFGGGYTF.

The V gene is TRBV27, the J gene TRBJ2-3; D might be TRBD1 or TRBD2, each matching 5 bases. V was pared by 3 bases and J by 4 bases, with 11 bases between. Per germline, CDR1 MNHEY and CDR2 SMNVEV (reference sequence). The length of the CDR3 is 14 residues. CDR3 region: CASSFGLGADTQYF. As DNA, the CDR3 is TGTGCCAGCAGTTTTGGTTTGGGGGCAGATACGCAGTATTTT.